This entry lists 8 T cell receptor beta chains sequenced from one sample in a study of OX40 agonist ivuxolimab in advanced cancers. The library was obtained by the immunoSEQ multiplex PCR assay. TCRdb took this table from immuneACCESS and kept in-frame rearrangements with V and J called. Such tables lack part of the clones; where checked against another copy, unresolved V genes explain under half of the gap, and the rest is unexplained. The sample table contains roughly 60,000 clones; only one count was recorded for more than 75% of them. The ten largest clones represent roughly 4.8% of the sample. The sequences come from CD4+ or CD8+ T cells sorted from blood, collected in a trial of the OX40 agonist ivuxolimab. These receptors originate from an adult with an advanced solid tumor such as melanoma, head and neck, liver or kidney cancer.

This clone was observed a few times. The chain links TRBV7-8 to TRBJ2-1; 11 nucleotides agree with TRBD2. CDR3 size: 15 residues. V lost 6 bases, J lost 4 bases, and 5 bases stayed unmatched. Germline V gene lookup returns CDR1 SGHVS and CDR2 FQNEAQ. CDR3 DNA sequence: TGTGCCAGCAGATCGGGACTAGCGGATTACAATGAGCAGTTCTTC. Its translation is CASRSGLADYNEQFF.

CDR3 coding DNA: TGTGCCAGCAGTTCACCCGACGGTACTATGGGGGGCTACACCTTC. This encodes CASSSPDGTMGGYTF. The chain is built from TRBV27 and TRBJ1-2; unclear D gene. Trimming pared 4 bases from V and 8 bases from J, leaving 20 bases between. The CDR3 runs 15 residues. Germline loops: CDR1 MNHEY, CDR2 SMNVEV (reference sequence).

This clone was seen just once. This sequence joins TRBV28 and TRBJ2-7; D gene ambiguous. V shed 5 bases and J shed 1 base, with 12 bases lying between them. The CDR3 runs 14 residues. Germline V gene lookup returns CDR1 MDHEN and CDR2 SYDVKM. This chain's CDR3 is CASSRRVGSYEQYF. The CDR3 DNA is TGTGCCAGCAGTCGGAGAGTGGGGTCCTACGAGCAGTACTTC. Together with reference TRBV28 and TRBJ2-7, the CDR3 gives the full variable domain: DVKVTQSSRYLVKRTGEKVFLECVQDMDHENMFWYRQDPGLGLRLIYFSYDVKMKEKGDIPEGYSVSREKKERFSLILESASTNQTSMYLCASSRRVGSYEQYFGPGTRLTVT.

CDR3 protein: CAWSVLNRNIQYF. The CDR3 DNA reads as TGTGCCTGGAGTGTACTGAACAGGAACATTCAGTACTTC. The J gene is TRBJ2-4, the V gene TRBV30; a weak D match, TRBD1 (5 bases). CDR1 is GTSNPN, CDR2 SVGIG, per germline (reference sequence). With 0 bases removed from V and 7 bases from J, the gap between germline ends came to 10 bases. The CDR3 sequence is 13 residues long.

The chain employs TRBV11-3 and TRBJ2-2; 9 positions agree with TRBD2. This CDR3 comprises 18 residues. V was pared by 5 bases and J by 5 bases, with 15 bases of the junction left unmatched. Germline V gene sequence: CDR1 SGHNT, CDR2 YENEEA. CDR3 residues: CASSPWGSGSSGTGELFF. Written as DNA, the CDR3 is TGTGCCAGCAGCCCCTGGGGTAGCGGGAGTTCTGGGACCGGGGAGCTGTTTTTT. Using reference TRBV11-3 and TRBJ2-2 for the parts outside the CDR3, the full variable domain is EAGVVQSPRYKIIEKKQPVAFWCNPISGHNTLYWYLQNLGQGPELLIRYENEEAVDDSQLPKDRFSAERLKGVDSTLKIQPAELGDSAVYLCASSPWGSGSSGTGELFFGEGSRLTVL.

This sequence joins TRBV2 and TRBJ2-3, with TRBD2 as a possible D gene (5 bases). Per the germline V gene, CDR1 is SNHLY and CDR2 is FYNNEI. V was trimmed by 3 bases and J by 8 bases, leaving 15 bases between them. CDR3 length: 14 residues. The DNA for the CDR3 is TGTGCCAGCAGTGAGGCGACCAGAGAGGGTACGCAGTATTTT. Translation: CASSEATREGTQYF.

This clone was detected once. CDR3 amino acids: CASSPYRVSGNTIYF. The CDR3 bases are TGTGCCAGCAGCCCCTACAGAGTTTCTGGAAACACCATATATTTT. V is TRBV5-6 and J is TRBJ1-3; D remains unclear. V was cut by 4 bases and J by 1 base, with 12 bases left in between. CDR3 length: 15 residues. Germline V gene data show CDR1 as SGHDT and CDR2 as YYEEEE.

Worth noting for this clone: A junction boundary mismatches the germline segment, possibly from a read error. This chain links TRBV7-7 with TRBJ2-5; possible D gene TRBD2, 6 bases. CDR3 length equals 13 residues. From germline, CDR1 is SSHAT and CDR2 FNYEAQ (reference sequence). CDR3 loop: CASSLGTQTEQYF. The CDR3, as DNA: TGTGCTAGCAGCTTAGGGACTCAAACTGAGCAGTACTTC. Full variable domain (rest looked up from reference TRBV7-7 and TRBJ2-5): GAGVSQSPRYKVTKRGQDVTLRCDPISSHATLYWYQQALGQGPEFLTYFNYEAQPDKSGLPSDRFSAERPEGSISTLTIQRTEQRDSAMYRCASSLGTQTEQYFGPGTRLLVL.